This is a list of T cell receptor beta chains from one sample in a study. TCRdb analysed the reads with MiXCR anew, one entry per CDR3 protein. The sample has roughly 5,800 distinct CDR3 sequences, about 9.2% seen once. Sequenced sample: CD4+ T cells from synovial fluid. The receptors stem from a human donor with rheumatoid arthritis. Each CDR3 is given with its conserved first and last residue. The D gene is left open where the match is weak. Not all rows give a size; the values are once, few, many and, for expanded clones, a class.

v_gene: TRBV5-1
j_gene: TRBJ1-2
abundance: many
d_gene: NA
CDR3nt: TGCGCCAGCAGCTCGGGACCTCAGGATGGCTACACCTTC
CDR3aa: CASSSGPQDGYTF

v_gene: TRBV10-3
j_gene: TRBJ2-5
abundance: medium-sized
d_gene: TRBD2
CDR3nt: TGTGCCATCAGGGGACTAGACCAAGAGACCCAGTACTTC
CDR3aa: CAIRGLDQETQYF

v_gene: TRBV18
j_gene: TRBJ2-7
abundance: NA
d_gene: NA
CDR3nt: TGTGCCAGCTCACCAAGCCAAGCGACAGGTAGCGAGCAGTACTTC
CDR3aa: CASSPSQATGSEQYF

v_gene: TRBV2
j_gene: TRBJ2-5
abundance: medium-sized
d_gene: NA
CDR3nt: TGTGCCAGCATGAAACAAGAGACCCAGTACTTC
CDR3aa: CASMKQETQYF

v_gene: TRBV6-1
j_gene: TRBJ2-7
abundance: NA
d_gene: TRBD2
CDR3nt: TGTGCCAGCAGTGCCGGGACTAGCGGGCACGAGCAGTACTTC
CDR3aa: CASSAGTSGHEQYF

v_gene: TRBV3-1
j_gene: TRBJ1-6
abundance: medium-sized
d_gene: NA
CDR3nt: TGTGCCAGCAGCCAAGGAACCGGGACAATGTTACCCCTCCACTTT
CDR3aa: CASSQGTGTMLPLHF

v_gene: TRBV18
j_gene: TRBJ1-1
abundance: many
d_gene: NA
CDR3nt: TGTGCCAGCTCACCACGGTACCTTGGGAACACTGAAGCTTTCTTT
CDR3aa: CASSPRYLGNTEAFF

v_gene: TRBV19
j_gene: TRBJ2-3
abundance: many
d_gene: NA
CDR3nt: TGTGCCAGTAAAATAGGACCGGGCGGCACAGATACGCAGTATTTT
CDR3aa: CASKIGPGGTDTQYF

v_gene: TRBV11-3
j_gene: TRBJ2-2
abundance: medium-sized
d_gene: NA
CDR3nt: TGTGCCAGCACGCAGAGTCTGGGCACCGGGGAGCTGTTTTTT
CDR3aa: CASTQSLGTGELFF

v_gene: TRBV24-1
j_gene: TRBJ2-1
abundance: medium-sized
d_gene: NA
CDR3nt: TGTGCCACCAGTGATGCGCGGGGCAGGGTAGGCAATGAGCAGTTCTTC
CDR3aa: CATSDARGRVGNEQFF

v_gene: TRBV30
j_gene: TRBJ2-2
abundance: few
d_gene: NA
CDR3nt: TGTGCCTGGAGTGTTGGCAGGGTAGACACCGGGGAGCTGTTTTTT
CDR3aa: CAWSVGRVDTGELFF

v_gene: TRBV18
j_gene: TRBJ1-5
abundance: many
d_gene: TRBD1
CDR3nt: TGTGCCAGCTCCCCGTCGGGGCAGGGGGCTCAGCCCCAGCATTTT
CDR3aa: CASSPSGQGAQPQHF

v_gene: TRBV6-1
j_gene: TRBJ1-5
abundance: NA
d_gene: NA
CDR3nt: TGTGCCAGCAGTGAAGGAGTGGCGACAGATAGCAATCAGCCCCAGCATTTT
CDR3aa: CASSEGVATDSNQPQHF

v_gene: TRBV3-1
j_gene: TRBJ2-5
abundance: many
d_gene: TRBD2
CDR3nt: TGTGCCGTCGAGCCCCGGGGGGAGGAGACCCAGTACTTC
CDR3aa: CAVEPRGEETQYF

v_gene: TRBV7-6
j_gene: TRBJ2-5
abundance: medium-sized
d_gene: NA
CDR3nt: TGTGCCAGCAGCAAAGGATGGGCACAAGAGACCCAGTACTTC
CDR3aa: CASSKGWAQETQYF

v_gene: TRBV10-3
j_gene: TRBJ1-1
abundance: few
d_gene: NA
CDR3nt: TGTGCCATCAGTGAGGAACCCGGGAAAGCTTTCTTT
CDR3aa: CAISEEPGKAFF

v_gene: TRBV5-1
j_gene: TRBJ2-6
abundance: many
d_gene: NA
CDR3nt: TGCGCCAGCTTCGAATCTGGGGCCAACGTCCTGACTTTC
CDR3aa: CASFESGANVLTF

v_gene: TRBV11-2
j_gene: TRBJ2-3
abundance: medium-sized
d_gene: NA
CDR3nt: TGTGCCAGCAGCCTGAACACAGATACGCAGTATTTT
CDR3aa: CASSLNTDTQYF

v_gene: TRBV19
j_gene: TRBJ2-3
abundance: many
d_gene: NA
CDR3nt: TGTGCGACCCGGACAACCTCTAGCACAGATACGCAGTATTTT
CDR3aa: CATRTTSSTDTQYF

v_gene: TRBV7-9
j_gene: TRBJ2-1
abundance: few
d_gene: TRBD1
CDR3nt: TGTGCCAGCAGCATGGGGACAGGATTATCTCGGGAGTTCTTC
CDR3aa: CASSMGTGLSREFF

v_gene: TRBV2
j_gene: TRBJ2-1
abundance: many
d_gene: TRBD2
CDR3nt: TGTGCCAGTACTAGCGGGTTGTACAATGAGCAGTTCTTC
CDR3aa: CASTSGLYNEQFF

v_gene: TRBV5-1
j_gene: TRBJ2-5
abundance: medium-sized
d_gene: NA
CDR3nt: TGCGCCAGCAGCTTGGGCGGGTGGCAGCAAGAGACCCAGTACTTC
CDR3aa: CASSLGGWQQETQYF

v_gene: TRBV15
j_gene: TRBJ2-7
abundance: many
d_gene: NA
CDR3nt: TGTGCCACCAGCAGAGATCAATACGAGCAGTACTTC
CDR3aa: CATSRDQYEQYF